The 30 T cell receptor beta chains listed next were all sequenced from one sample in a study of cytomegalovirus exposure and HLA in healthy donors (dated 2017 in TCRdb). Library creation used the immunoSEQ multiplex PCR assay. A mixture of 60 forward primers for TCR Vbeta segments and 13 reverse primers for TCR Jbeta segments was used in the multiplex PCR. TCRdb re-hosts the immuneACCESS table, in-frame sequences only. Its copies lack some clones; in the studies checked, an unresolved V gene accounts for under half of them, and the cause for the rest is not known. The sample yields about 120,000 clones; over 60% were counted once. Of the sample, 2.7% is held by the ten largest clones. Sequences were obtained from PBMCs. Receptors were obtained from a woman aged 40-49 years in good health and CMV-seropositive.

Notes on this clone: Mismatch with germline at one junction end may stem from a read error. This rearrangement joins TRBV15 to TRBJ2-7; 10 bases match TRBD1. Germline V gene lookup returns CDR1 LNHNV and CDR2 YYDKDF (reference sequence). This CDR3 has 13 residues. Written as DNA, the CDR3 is TGTGCCACCAGCATGGACGGGGACAGGGGTTCGCACTTC. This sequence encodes CATSMDGDRGSHF.

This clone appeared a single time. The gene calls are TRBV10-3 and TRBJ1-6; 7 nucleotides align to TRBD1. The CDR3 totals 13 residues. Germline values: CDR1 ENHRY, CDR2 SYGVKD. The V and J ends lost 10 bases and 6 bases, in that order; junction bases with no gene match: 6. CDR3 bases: TGTGCCAATCGACAGGGTCCTAATTCACCCCTCCACTTT. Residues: CANRQGPNSPLHF.

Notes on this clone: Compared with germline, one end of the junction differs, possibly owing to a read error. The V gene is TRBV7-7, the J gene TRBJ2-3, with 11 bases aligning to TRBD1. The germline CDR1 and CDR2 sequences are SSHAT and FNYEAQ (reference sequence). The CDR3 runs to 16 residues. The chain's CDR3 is CASSTGTGGHTDTQYF. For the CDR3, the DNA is TGTGCTAGCAGCACTGGGACAGGGGGTCACACAGATACGCAGTATTTT.

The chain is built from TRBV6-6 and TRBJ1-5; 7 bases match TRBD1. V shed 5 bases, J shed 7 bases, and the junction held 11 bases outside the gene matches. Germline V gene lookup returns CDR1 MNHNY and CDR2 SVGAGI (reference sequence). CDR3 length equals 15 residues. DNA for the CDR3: TGTGCCAGCAGTCCCGGGACAGCAGGTGGGCAGCCCCAGCATTTT. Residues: CASSPGTAGGQPQHF.

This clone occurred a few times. The CDR3 spells CASSQSQGTNSYNEQFF. DNA for the CDR3: TGTGCCAGCAGCCAGTCTCAGGGGACCAACTCCTACAATGAGCAGTTCTTC. J is TRBJ2-1 and V is TRBV4-2, with D possibly matching TRBD1 (6 bases). The CDR3 is made up of 17 amino acids. Germline CDR1 is LGHNA and CDR2 is YNFKEQ. Trimming shortened V by 3 bases and J by 0 bases, and 15 bases separated the two germline ends.

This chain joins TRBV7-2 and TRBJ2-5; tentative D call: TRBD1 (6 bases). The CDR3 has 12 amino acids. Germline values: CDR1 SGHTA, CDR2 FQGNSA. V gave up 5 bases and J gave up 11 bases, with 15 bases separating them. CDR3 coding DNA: TGTGCCAGCAGCGCCCAGGGGTTTAGGCAGTACTTC. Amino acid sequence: CASSAQGFRQYF.

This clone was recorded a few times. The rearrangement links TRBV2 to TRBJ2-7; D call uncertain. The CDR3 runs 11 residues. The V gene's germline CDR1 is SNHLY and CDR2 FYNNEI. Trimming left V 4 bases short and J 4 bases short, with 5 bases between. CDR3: CASSVNYEQYF. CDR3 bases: TGTGCCAGCAGTGTCAATTACGAGCAGTACTTC.

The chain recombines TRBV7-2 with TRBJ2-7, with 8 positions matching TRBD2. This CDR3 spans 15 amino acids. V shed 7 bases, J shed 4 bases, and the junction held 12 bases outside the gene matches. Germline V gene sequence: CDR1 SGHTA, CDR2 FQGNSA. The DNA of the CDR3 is TGTGCCAGCACCCGAGTAGCGGGAAGTAGGTACGAGCAGTACTTC. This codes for CASTRVAGSRYEQYF. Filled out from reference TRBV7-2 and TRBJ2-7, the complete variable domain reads GAGVSQSPSNKVTEKGKDVELRCDPISGHTALYWYRQSLGQGLEFLIYFQGNSAPDKSGLPSDRFSAERTGGSVSTLTIQRTQQEDSAVYLCASTRVAGSRYEQYFGPGTRLTVT.

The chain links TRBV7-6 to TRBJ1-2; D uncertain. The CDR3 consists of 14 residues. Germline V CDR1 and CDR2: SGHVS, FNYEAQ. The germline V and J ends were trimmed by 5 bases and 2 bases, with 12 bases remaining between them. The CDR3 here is CASSADTQNYGYTF. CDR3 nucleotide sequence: TGTGCCAGCAGCGCCGACACCCAGAACTATGGCTACACCTTC.

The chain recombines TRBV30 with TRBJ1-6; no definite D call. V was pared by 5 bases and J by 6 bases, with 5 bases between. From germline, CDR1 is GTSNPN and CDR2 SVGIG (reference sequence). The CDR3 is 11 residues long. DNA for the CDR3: TGTGCCTGGGGACTTAATTCACCCCTCCACTTT. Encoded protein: CAWGLNSPLHF. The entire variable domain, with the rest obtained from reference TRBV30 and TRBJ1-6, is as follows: SQTIHQWPATLVQPVGSPLSLECTVEGTSNPNLYWYRQAAGRGLQLLFYSVGIGQISSEVPQNLSASRPQDRQFILSSKKLLLSDSGFYLCAWGLNSPLHFGNGTRLTVT.

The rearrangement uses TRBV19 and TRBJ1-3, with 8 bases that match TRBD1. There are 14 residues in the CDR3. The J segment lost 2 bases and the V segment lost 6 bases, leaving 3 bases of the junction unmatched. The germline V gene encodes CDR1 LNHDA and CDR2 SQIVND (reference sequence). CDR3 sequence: CASRGDRTGNTIYF. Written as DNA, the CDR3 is TGTGCCAGTAGGGGGGACAGGACTGGAAACACCATATATTTT.

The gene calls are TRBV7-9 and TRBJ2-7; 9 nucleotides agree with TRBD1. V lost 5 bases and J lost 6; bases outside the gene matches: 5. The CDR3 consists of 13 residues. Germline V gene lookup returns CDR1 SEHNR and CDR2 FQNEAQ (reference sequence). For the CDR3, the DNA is TGTGCCAGCAGCCTGGGACAGGGAGGCGAGCAGTACTTC. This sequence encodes CASSLGQGGEQYF. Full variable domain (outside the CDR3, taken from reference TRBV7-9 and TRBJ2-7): DTGVSQNPRHKITKRGQNVTFRCDPISEHNRLYWYRQTLGQGPEFLTYFQNEAQLEKSRLLSDRFSAERPKGSFSTLEIQRTEQGDSAMYLCASSLGQGGEQYFGPGTRLTVT.

In DNA, the CDR3 is TGTGCCAGCAGGCAAGGGACACTACTCTATTCACCCCTCCACTTT. It encodes CASRQGTLLYSPLHF. This sequence joins TRBV6-1 and TRBJ1-6; D possibly corresponds to TRBD1 (6 bases). Germline values: CDR1 MNHNS, CDR2 SASEGT. The CDR3 runs 15 residues. Between the trimmed V and J ends, which lost 6 bases and 8 bases, there was a span of 17 bases.

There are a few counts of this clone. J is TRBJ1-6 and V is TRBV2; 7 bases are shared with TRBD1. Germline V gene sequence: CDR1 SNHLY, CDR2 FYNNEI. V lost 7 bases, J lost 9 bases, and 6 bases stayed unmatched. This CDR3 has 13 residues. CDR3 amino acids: CASTSGTASPLHF. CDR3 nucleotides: TGTGCCAGCACCTCCGGGACAGCTTCACCCCTCCACTTT.

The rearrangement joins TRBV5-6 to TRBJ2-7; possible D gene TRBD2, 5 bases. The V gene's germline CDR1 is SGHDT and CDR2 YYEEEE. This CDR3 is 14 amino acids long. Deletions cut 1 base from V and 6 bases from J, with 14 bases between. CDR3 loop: CASSLSAAGTEQYF. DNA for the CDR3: TGTGCCAGCAGCTTGAGCGCGGCGGGCACCGAGCAGTACTTC.

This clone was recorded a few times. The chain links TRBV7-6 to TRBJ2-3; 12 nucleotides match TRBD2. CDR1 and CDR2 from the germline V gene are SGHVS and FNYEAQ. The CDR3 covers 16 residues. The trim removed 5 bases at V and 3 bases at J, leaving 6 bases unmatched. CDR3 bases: TGTGCCAGCAGCGAGCTAGCGGGGGGGCTGACAGATACGCAGTATTTT. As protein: CASSELAGGLTDTQYF.

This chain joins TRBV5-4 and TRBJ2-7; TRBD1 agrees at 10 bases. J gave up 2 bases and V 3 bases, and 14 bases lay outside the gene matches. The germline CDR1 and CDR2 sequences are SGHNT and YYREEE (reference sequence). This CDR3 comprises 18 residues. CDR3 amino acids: CASSSPGQGNGDPYEQYF. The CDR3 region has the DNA TGTGCCAGCAGCTCACCGGGACAGGGGAATGGGGACCCCTACGAGCAGTACTTC.

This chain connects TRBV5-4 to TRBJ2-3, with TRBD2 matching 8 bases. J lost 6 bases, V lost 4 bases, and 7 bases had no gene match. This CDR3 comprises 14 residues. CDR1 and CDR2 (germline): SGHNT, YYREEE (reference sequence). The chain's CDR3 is CASSNGGAEDTQYF. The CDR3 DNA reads TGTGCCAGCAGCAACGGGGGGGCCGAGGATACGCAGTATTTT. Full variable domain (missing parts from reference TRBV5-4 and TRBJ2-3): ETGVTQSPTHLIKTRGQQVTLRCSSQSGHNTVSWYQQALGQGPQFIFQYYREEENGRGNFPPRFSGLQFPNYSSELNVNALELDDSALYLCASSNGGAEDTQYFGPGTRLTVL.

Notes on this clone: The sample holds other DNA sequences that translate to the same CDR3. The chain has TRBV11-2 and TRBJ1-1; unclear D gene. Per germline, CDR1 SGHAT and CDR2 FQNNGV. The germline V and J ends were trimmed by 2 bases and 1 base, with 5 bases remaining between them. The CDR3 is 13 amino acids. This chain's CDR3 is CASSLRENTEAFF. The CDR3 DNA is TGTGCCAGCAGCTTACGAGAGAACACTGAAGCTTTCTTT. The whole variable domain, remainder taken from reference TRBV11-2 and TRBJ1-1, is EAGVAQSPRYKIIEKRQSVAFWCNPISGHATLYWYQQILGQGPKLLIQFQNNGVVDDSQLPKDRFSAERLKGVDSTLKIQPAKLEDSAVYLCASSLRENTEAFFGQGTRLTVV.

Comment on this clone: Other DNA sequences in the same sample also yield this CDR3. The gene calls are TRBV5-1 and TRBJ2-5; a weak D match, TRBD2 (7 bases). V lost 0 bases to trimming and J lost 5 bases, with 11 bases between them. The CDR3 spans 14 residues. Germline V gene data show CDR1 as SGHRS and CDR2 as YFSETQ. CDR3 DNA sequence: TGCGCCAGCAGCTTGGGGGGGGGCCAGGAGACCCAGTACTTC. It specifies CASSLGGGQETQYF.

This CDR3 reads CATSRGTSGSSYNEQFF. The CDR3 DNA reads as TGTGCCACCAGCAGGGGGACTAGCGGAAGCTCCTACAATGAGCAGTTCTTC. This rearrangement joins TRBV15 to TRBJ2-1; 11 nucleotides line up with TRBD2. The junction had 4 bases not matched to a gene; V was cut back by 3 bases and J by 0 bases. Per germline, CDR1 LNHNV and CDR2 YYDKDF (reference sequence). This CDR3 is 17 amino acids long. Looking up the rest from reference TRBV15 and TRBJ2-1 gives the full variable domain: DAMVIQNPRYQVTQFGKPVTLSCSQTLNHNVMYWYQQKSSQAPKLLFHYYDKDFNNEADTPDNFQSRRPNTSFCFLDIRSPGLGDTAMYLCATSRGTSGSSYNEQFFGPGTRLTVL.

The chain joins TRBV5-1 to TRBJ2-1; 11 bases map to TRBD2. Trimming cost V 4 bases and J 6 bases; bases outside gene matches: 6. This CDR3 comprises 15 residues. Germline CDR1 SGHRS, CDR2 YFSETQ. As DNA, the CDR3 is TGCGCCAGCAGCATTTCCGGGACTAGCGGCAATGAGCAGTTCTTC. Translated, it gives CASSISGTSGNEQFF.

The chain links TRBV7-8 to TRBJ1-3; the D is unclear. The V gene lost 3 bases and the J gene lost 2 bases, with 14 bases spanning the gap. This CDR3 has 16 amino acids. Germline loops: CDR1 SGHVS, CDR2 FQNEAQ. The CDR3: CASSLLEGLAGNTIYF. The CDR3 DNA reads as TGTGCCAGCAGCTTGTTGGAGGGCTTGGCTGGAAACACCATATATTTT. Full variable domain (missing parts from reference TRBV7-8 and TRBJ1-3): GAGVSQSPRYKVAKRGQDVALRCDPISGHVSLFWYQQALGQGPEFLTYFQNEAQLDKSGLPSDRFFAERPEGSVSTLKIQRTQQEDSAVYLCASSLLEGLAGNTIYFGEGSWLTVV.

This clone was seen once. CDR3 nucleotides: TGTGCCAGCAGTGGTAGCGGGAGAACAGAAAATGAGCAGTTCTTC. Encoded protein: CASSGSGRTENEQFF. The genes are TRBV2 and TRBJ2-1, with 9 bases lining up with TRBD2. Germline CDR1 is SNHLY and CDR2 is FYNNEI. V gave up 4 bases and J gave up 7 bases; unmatched junction bases: 8. The CDR3 extends over 15 amino acids.

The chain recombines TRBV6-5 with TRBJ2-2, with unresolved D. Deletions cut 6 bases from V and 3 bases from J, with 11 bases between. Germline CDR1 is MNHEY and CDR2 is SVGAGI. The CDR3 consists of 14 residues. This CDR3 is CASSLSLDTGELFF. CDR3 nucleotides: TGTGCCAGCAGCCTATCCCTAGACACCGGGGAGCTGTTTTTT.

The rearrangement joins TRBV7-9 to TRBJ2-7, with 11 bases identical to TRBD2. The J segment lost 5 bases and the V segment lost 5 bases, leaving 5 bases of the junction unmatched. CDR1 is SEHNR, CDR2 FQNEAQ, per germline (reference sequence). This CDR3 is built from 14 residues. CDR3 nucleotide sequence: TGTGCCAGCAGCCGTACTAGCGGGAGCAACGAGCAGTACTTC. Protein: CASSRTSGSNEQYF.

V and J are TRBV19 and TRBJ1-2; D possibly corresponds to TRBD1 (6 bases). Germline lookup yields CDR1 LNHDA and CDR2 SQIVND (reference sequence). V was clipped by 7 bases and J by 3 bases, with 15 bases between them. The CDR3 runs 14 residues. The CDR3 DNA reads TGTGCCAGTACCTGGGGAGGGGGGTACTATGGCTACACCTTC. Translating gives CASTWGGGYYGYTF. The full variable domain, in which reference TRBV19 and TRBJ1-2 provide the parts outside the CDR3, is DGGITQSPKYLFRKEGQNVTLSCEQNLNHDAMYWYRQDPGQGLRLIYYSQIVNDFQKGDIAEGYSVSREKKESFPLTVTSAQKNPTAFYLCASTWGGGYYGYTFGSGTRLTVV.

The CDR3 spells CASRFWRGALDTQYF. The DNA for the CDR3 is TGTGCCAGTAGATTTTGGCGGGGGGCCTTAGATACGCAGTATTTT. This sequence joins TRBV19 and TRBJ2-3; 8 bases fit TRBD2. The V segment lost 6 bases and the J segment 5 bases; nucleotides outside the gene matches: 10. This CDR3 region has 15 residues. CDR1 LNHDA and CDR2 SQIVND come from the germline V gene (reference sequence). Variable domain in full (rest from reference TRBV19 and TRBJ2-3): DGGITQSPKYLFRKEGQNVTLSCEQNLNHDAMYWYRQDPGQGLRLIYYSQIVNDFQKGDIAEGYSVSREKKESFPLTVTSAQKNPTAFYLCASRFWRGALDTQYFGPGTRLTVL.

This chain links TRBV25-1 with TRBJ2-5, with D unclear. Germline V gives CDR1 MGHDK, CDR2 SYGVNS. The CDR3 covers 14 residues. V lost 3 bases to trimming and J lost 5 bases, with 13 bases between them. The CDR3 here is CASSDVGGLETQYF. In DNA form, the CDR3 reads TGTGCCAGCAGTGATGTGGGTGGGCTGGAGACCCAGTACTTC.

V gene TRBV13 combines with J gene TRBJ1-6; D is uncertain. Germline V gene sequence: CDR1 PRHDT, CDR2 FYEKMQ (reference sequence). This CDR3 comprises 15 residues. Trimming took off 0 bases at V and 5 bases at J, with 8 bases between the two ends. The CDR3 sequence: CASSLGPTHNSPLHF. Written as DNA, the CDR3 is TGTGCCAGCAGCTTAGGCCCCACTCATAATTCACCCCTCCACTTT. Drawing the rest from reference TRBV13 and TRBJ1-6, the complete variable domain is AAGVIQSPRHLIKEKRETATLKCYPIPRHDTVYWYQQGPGQDPQFLISFYEKMQSDKGSIPDRFSAQQFSDYHSELNMSSLELGDSALYFCASSLGPTHNSPLHFGNGTRLTVT.